The next 26 T cell receptor beta chains were all read from a single sample in a study of molecular identifiers for immune sequencing clone quantification listed by TCRdb under 2018. Libraries came from PCR. Instrument used: NextSeq 500. The public reads were quality trimmed at Q25 with fastp and then assembled into clones with MiXCR by TCRdb, keeping productive beta chains. A single entry per CDR3 protein holds the most common genes and DNA from its merged rows. This sample comprises about 630,000 distinct CDR3 sequences, over 25% of them detected only once. Clones ranked in the top ten supply about 0.84% of the sample. Sequencing was done on a sample of naive CD8+ T cells from blood, with Jurkat cell RNA spiked in. In light of the paper, this sample's cell subset or site label describes: FACS-sorted CD8+CD4-CCR7+CD45RA+ naive T cells. Receptors originate from a human donor in good health. Some libraries in this study had Jurkat cell RNA spiked in.

In regard to this clonotype: This may be a read error: a much more frequent sequence differs by one nucleotide. Given the absence of the conserved phenylalanine or tryptophan at the CDR3 end, a read error is likely. The V call is TRBV24-1, the J call TRBJ2-1; 8 bases are a match to TRBD2. The junction had 13 bases not matched to a gene; V was cut back by 9 bases and J by 7 bases. Germline CDR1 is KGHDR and CDR2 is SFDVKD. The CDR3 is 15 amino acids. The DNA for the CDR3 is TGTGCCACCGGAGTTTTTGGCGGGAGGATGAATGAGCAGTTCCTC. Amino acids: CATGVFGGRMNEQFL.

V usage is TRBV4-3 and J usage is TRBJ2-1; 11 bases fit TRBD2. CDR3 size: 18 residues. The junction had 8 bases not matched to a gene; V was cut back by 0 bases and J by 4 bases. Per the germline V gene, CDR1 is LGHNA and CDR2 is YSLEER. CDR3: CASSQDHQGLAAYNEQFF. CDR3 coding DNA: TGCGCCAGCAGCCAAGATCACCAGGGACTAGCGGCGTACAATGAGCAGTTCTTC.

The chain uses TRBV7-3 and TRBJ2-1, with TRBD1 identical over 7 bases. From germline, CDR1 is SGHTA and CDR2 FQGTGA. The V and J ends lost 2 bases and 6 bases, in that order; junction bases with no gene match: 13. This CDR3 region has 17 residues. The CDR3 sequence is CASSLYLNSQGCNEQFF. CDR3 nucleotide sequence: TGTGCCAGCAGCTTATACCTTAATTCACAGGGGTGCAATGAGCAGTTCTTC.

This clonotype was seen many times. The CDR3 region is CSARGVGVYEQYF. DNA for the CDR3: TGCAGTGCTAGAGGGGTAGGGGTATACGAGCAGTACTTC. The chain uses TRBV20-1 and TRBJ2-7, with TRBD1 as a possible D gene (5 bases). Trimming removed 1 base from V and 4 bases from J, with 11 bases in between. Germline V gene sequence: CDR1 DFQATT, CDR2 SNEGSKA (reference sequence). CDR3 length: 13 residues.

This clonotype showed up just a few times. The CDR3 reads CASSQDSAGGTNEKLFF. The CDR3 DNA sequence: TGCGCCAGCAGCCAAGATTCGGCAGGGGGAACTAATGAAAAACTGTTTTTT. J is TRBJ1-4 and V is TRBV4-3; 7 bases align to TRBD1. The V and J ends lost 0 bases and 1 base, in that order; junction bases with no gene match: 5. CDR3 length: 17 residues. Germline V gene data show CDR1 as LGHNA and CDR2 as YSLEER.

The chain recombines TRBV27 with TRBJ2-1; 7 nucleotides align to TRBD1. Trimming at V came to 4 bases and at J to 4 bases, leaving 7 bases not matched to a gene. CDR1 and CDR2 (germline): MNHEY, SMNVEV (reference sequence). The CDR3 totals 15 residues. The CDR3 bases are TGTGCCAGCAGTTACTCCGGGACAGAATACAATGAGCAGTTCTTC. It is translated as CASSYSGTEYNEQFF.

This clonotype turned up a few times. V gene TRBV6-5 combines with J gene TRBJ2-1, with D perhaps matching TRBD1 (6 bases). V lost 0 bases to trimming and J lost 4 bases, with 13 bases between them. Germline-derived CDR1 and CDR2 are MNHEY and SVGAGI. The CDR3 runs 16 residues. Here the CDR3 reads CASSYSIIGQYNEQFF. The CDR3 DNA reads TGTGCCAGCAGTTACTCTATCATAGGACAGTACAATGAGCAGTTCTTC.

This clonotype was seen repeatedly, ten times or more. The gene calls are TRBV27 and TRBJ2-3; 10 nucleotides match TRBD2. Germline CDR1 and CDR2: MNHEY and SMNVEV (reference sequence). The length of the CDR3 is 14 residues. Trimming at V came to 7 bases and at J to 4 bases, leaving 5 bases not matched to a gene. CDR3 sequence (DNA): TGTGCCAGCATATCGGGACTAGCGCCAGATACGCAGTATTTT. It encodes CASISGLAPDTQYF.

The chain has TRBV11-2 and TRBJ2-5; the match to TRBD1 covers 8 bases. From germline, CDR1 is SGHAT and CDR2 FQNNGV. The V segment lost 4 bases and the J segment 1 base; nucleotides outside the gene matches: 5. This CDR3 has 15 amino acids. The CDR3 region has the DNA TGTGCCAGCAGCTGGACAGGGTGGTCCCAAGAGACCCAGTACTTC. It translates to CASSWTGWSQETQYF. Looking up the rest from reference TRBV11-2 and TRBJ2-5 gives the full variable domain: EAGVAQSPRYKIIEKRQSVAFWCNPISGHATLYWYQQILGQGPKLLIQFQNNGVVDDSQLPKDRFSAERLKGVDSTLKIQPAKLEDSAVYLCASSWTGWSQETQYFGPGTRLLVL.

The chain couples TRBV4-2 to TRBJ2-1, with TRBD2 matching over 8 bases. The V gene end was trimmed by 8 bases and the J gene end by 6 bases; junction bases not matched to a gene: 6. The germline CDR1 and CDR2 sequences are LGHNA and YNFKEQ. The CDR3 covers 13 residues. CDR3 in amino acids: CASGGLVPNEQFF. CDR3 in DNA: TGTGCCAGCGGGGGACTAGTCCCCAATGAGCAGTTCTTC.

The genes are TRBV27 and TRBJ1-6; 8 bases map to TRBD1. Germline loops: CDR1 MNHEY, CDR2 SMNVEV (reference sequence). V was clipped by 5 bases and J by 9 bases; unmatched bases: 12. This CDR3 comprises 16 residues. CDR3 in DNA: TGTGCCAGCAGTCCGTCCCGGACAGGGCGTAGTTCACCCCTCCACTTT. Its protein is CASSPSRTGRSSPLHF.

Turning to this clonotype: A read error is possible here, since a much larger clone lies one base away. The rearrangement uses TRBV7-6 and TRBJ2-7; TRBD1 aligns across 7 bases. The ends lost 10 bases at V and 3 bases at J; junction bases unmatched: 12. The CDR3 is 14 residues long. Looked up from germline, CDR1 is SGHVS and CDR2 is FNYEAQ. The CDR3 nucleotides are TGTGCCATCAGTTCTCCGGGACAGCGCTACGAGCAGTACTTC. This translates into CAISSPGQRYEQYF.

A remark on this clonotype: This may be a read error, as it is one base from a much larger clone. V usage is TRBV28 and J usage is TRBJ2-2, with D possibly being TRBD2 (5 bases). This CDR3 comprises 16 residues. CDR1 is MDHEN, CDR2 SYDVKM, per germline. CDR3 sequence (DNA): TGTGCCAGCTGCCCCCACGGGATGCCACACACCGGGGAGCTGGTTTTT. Its translation is CASCPHGMPHTGELVF.

This sequence joins TRBV7-6 and TRBJ1-1, with D tentatively TRBD1 (6 bases). The length of the CDR3 is 14 residues. Germline CDR1 is SGHVS and CDR2 is FNYEAQ. V lost 1 base and J 2 bases, leaving 8 bases between the germline ends. In DNA form, the CDR3 reads TGTGCCAGCAGCTTAGTGGGGGCTAACACTGAAGCTTTCTTT. Translated, it gives CASSLVGANTEAFF.

This clonotype has ten or more counts. The rearrangement joins TRBV16 to TRBJ1-4; a possible D gene is TRBD1 (5 bases). CDR3 length equals 15 residues. Trimming left V 2 bases short and J 7 bases short, with 14 bases between. CDR1 is KGHSY and CDR2 is FQNENV in the germline V gene. The CDR3 DNA sequence: TGTGCCAGCAGCCAACTCCCCACCGGGGGTGAAAAACTGTTTTTT. Its protein is CASSQLPTGGEKLFF.

The gene calls are TRBV7-8 and TRBJ2-7, with D perhaps matching TRBD2 (7 bases). Germline CDR1 SGHVS, CDR2 FQNEAQ. The CDR3 totals 13 residues. V was clipped by 1 base and J by 6 bases, with 10 bases between them. CDR3 DNA sequence: TGTGCCAGCAGCTTAGTCGGGGGGCTCGAGCAGTACTTC. As protein: CASSLVGGLEQYF. The full variable domain, its missing parts supplied by reference TRBV7-8 and TRBJ2-7, is GAGVSQSPRYKVAKRGQDVALRCDPISGHVSLFWYQQALGQGPEFLTYFQNEAQLDKSGLPSDRFFAERPEGSVSTLKIQRTQQEDSAVYLCASSLVGGLEQYFGPGTRLTVT.

This clonotype was seen repeatedly, ten times or more. V is TRBV4-1 and J is TRBJ1-1, with D possibly being TRBD1 (5 bases). CDR1 MGHRA and CDR2 YSYEKL come from the germline V gene. The CDR3 consists of 16 residues. V shed 3 bases and J shed 0 bases, with 14 bases lying between them. The CDR3, as DNA: TGCGCCAGCAGCCAGAAAAAGACAGCGATGAACACTGAAGCTTTCTTT. Protein: CASSQKKTAMNTEAFF.

This clonotype was counted at least ten times. The chain is built from TRBV7-2 and TRBJ2-5, with D perhaps given as TRBD1 or TRBD2 (5 bases each). The CDR3 spans 16 residues. Trimming took 0 bases from V and 5 from J, leaving 16 bases between them. The germline CDR1 and CDR2 sequences are SGHTA and FQGNSA. CDR3 amino acids: CASSLAGAGVLETQYF. In DNA form, the CDR3 reads TGTGCCAGCAGCTTAGCAGGGGCCGGGGTTTTGGAGACCCAGTACTTC.

About this clonotype: A much larger clone lies one base from this, so it may be a read error. The V gene is TRBV20-1, the J gene TRBJ2-7, with 7 bases fitting TRBD1. V lost 6 bases, J lost 6 bases, and 11 bases stayed unmatched. The CDR3 has 13 residues. Germline-derived CDR1 and CDR2 are DFQATT and SNEGSKA (reference sequence). CDR3 amino acids: CSARGTATFEQYF. The CDR3 DNA is TGCAGTGCCCGTGGGACAGCCACGTTCGAGCAGTACTTC.

This clonotype was picked up many times. The V call is TRBV20-1, the J call TRBJ2-3; TRBD2 agrees at 8 bases. The CDR3 contains 12 residues. Per germline, CDR1 DFQATT and CDR2 SNEGSKA (reference sequence). After removal of 6 bases from V and 7 bases from J, the junction contained 6 bases not matched to a gene. The DNA for the CDR3 is TGCAGTGCGCGGCGGGAGGATTATACGCAGTATTTT. It specifies CSARREDYTQYF.

This clonotype was found many times. The chain is built from TRBV6-1 and TRBJ1-4; D is ambiguous. CDR1 and CDR2 from the germline V gene are MNHNS and SASEGT. The CDR3 covers 18 residues. Between the trimmed V and J ends, which lost 6 bases and 0 bases, there was a span of 20 bases. The CDR3 nucleotides read TGTGCCAGCAGCGCTCCACACAACCCTTATACAACTAATGAAAAACTGTTTTTT. Residues: CASSAPHNPYTTNEKLFF.

J is TRBJ1-2 and V is TRBV6-6; possible D gene TRBD1, 5 bases. Between the trimmed V and J ends, which lost 5 bases and 0 bases, there was a span of 13 bases. CDR3 length: 15 residues. Germline V gives CDR1 MNHNY, CDR2 SVGAGI (reference sequence). The CDR3 here is CASSRGEPANYGYTF. DNA of the CDR3: TGTGCCAGCAGTCGAGGGGAACCTGCTAACTATGGCTACACCTTC.

The J gene is TRBJ2-7, the V gene TRBV28; 9 bases match TRBD2. This CDR3 has 18 residues. Germline V gives CDR1 MDHEN, CDR2 SYDVKM. V shed 1 base, J shed 2 bases, and the junction held 12 bases outside the gene matches. The CDR3 DNA reads as TGTGCCAGCAGTTTATCACCCCGACTAGCGGATCTACCCTACGAGCAGTACTTC. Its protein is CASSLSPRLADLPYEQYF.

This clonotype was seen a handful of times. This sequence joins TRBV19 and TRBJ2-1; unclear D gene. The CDR3 has 15 amino acids. The germline V gene encodes CDR1 LNHDA and CDR2 SQIVND (reference sequence). V was clipped by 3 bases and J by 2 bases, with 11 bases between them. CDR3 protein: CASSIETDPYNEQFF. The CDR3, as DNA: TGTGCCAGTAGTATCGAGACTGACCCCTACAATGAGCAGTTCTTC.

This clonotype has ten or more counts. The CDR3 region is CSATGLAEPTDTQYF. The DNA for the CDR3 is TGCAGTGCTACGGGACTAGCGGAGCCCACAGATACGCAGTATTTT. The chain links TRBV20-1 to TRBJ2-3, with TRBD2 matching 11 bases. Trimming removed 4 bases from V and 2 bases from J; junction bases left unmatched: 5. CDR1 is DFQATT and CDR2 is SNEGSKA in the germline V gene (reference sequence). The CDR3 consists of 15 residues.

A note on this clonotype: Since the CDR3 does not end with the conserved phenylalanine or tryptophan, this likely comes from a read error. CDR3 DNA sequence: TGTGCCAGCACCGCGCCCCTCCAAGCGGGAGCCAAAAACATTCAGTACCTC. It translates to CASTAPLQAGAKNIQYL. This chain uses TRBV6-6 with TRBJ2-4; D may be TRBD2 (6 bases). Germline V gene data show CDR1 as MNHNY and CDR2 as SVGAGI (reference sequence). CDR3 length: 17 residues. Trimming shortened V by 7 bases and J by 0 bases, and 19 bases separated the two germline ends.